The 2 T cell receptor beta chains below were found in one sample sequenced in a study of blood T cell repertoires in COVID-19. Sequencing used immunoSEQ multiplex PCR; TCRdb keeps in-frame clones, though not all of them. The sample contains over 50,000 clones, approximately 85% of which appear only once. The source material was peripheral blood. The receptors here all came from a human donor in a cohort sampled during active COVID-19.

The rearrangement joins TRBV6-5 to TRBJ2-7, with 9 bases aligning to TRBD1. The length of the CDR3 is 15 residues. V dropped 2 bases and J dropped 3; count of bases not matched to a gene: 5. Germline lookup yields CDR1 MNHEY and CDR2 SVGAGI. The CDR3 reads CASSYRETGGYEQYF. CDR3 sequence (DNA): TGTGCCAGCAGTTACCGGGAGACAGGGGGCTACGAGCAGTACTTC.

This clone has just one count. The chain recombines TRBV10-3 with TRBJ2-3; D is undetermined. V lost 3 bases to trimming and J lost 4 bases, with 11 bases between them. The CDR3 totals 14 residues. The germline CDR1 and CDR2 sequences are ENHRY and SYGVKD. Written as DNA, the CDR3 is TGTGCCATCAGTGACCCGCTAAGCGCAGATACGCAGTATTTT. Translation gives CAISDPLSADTQYF.